The source of this T cell receptor (beta chain) is a study of regulatory T cells in long-lasting Graves disease. Whole-study context: Those with persistent Graves' disease had received antithyroid drugs for over 5 years with positive TSH receptor antibodies. Study-level findings and limits: With persistent disease, TRBV28, TRBJ1-2 and TRBJ2-5 were the favored segments.

Time point of the sample: persistent/refractory GD, antithyroid drugs over 5 years with positive TRAb. Isolated PBMC RNA provided the starting material for the TCR library. Patients all came to the study from an endocrinology department in Xi'an, China. V lost 5 bases and J lost 9, with 12 bases in between. This CDR3 comprises 12 residues. In germline, CDR1 is SGHTA, CDR2 FQGNSA. Construction of TCR beta libraries relied on iRepertoire HTBI primers and on Arm-PCR targeting CDR3 regions. Original handling: Across samples, 60 to 75 TRBV and roughly 13 TRBJ segments were found. TCRdb used MiXCR to reprocess the multiplex PCR reads, holding one entry per CDR3 protein. None of the V and J calls come from the authors' own analysis; TCRdb made them. The sample carries roughly 400,000 distinct CDR3 sequences, less than 25% recorded once. Comment on this clonotype: The antigen is not known.

This TCR derives from a female donor with Graves disease. The rearrangement joins TRBV7-2 to TRBJ2-3, with a weak D call TRBD2 (6 bases). The sequences come from peripheral blood mononuclear cells (PBMCs), collected when the disease was refractory, from a patient treated with antithyroid drugs. For the CDR3, the DNA is TGTGCCAGCAGCCCTCCCCGGGGGACGCAGTATTTT. Protein sequence: CASSPPRGTQYF.